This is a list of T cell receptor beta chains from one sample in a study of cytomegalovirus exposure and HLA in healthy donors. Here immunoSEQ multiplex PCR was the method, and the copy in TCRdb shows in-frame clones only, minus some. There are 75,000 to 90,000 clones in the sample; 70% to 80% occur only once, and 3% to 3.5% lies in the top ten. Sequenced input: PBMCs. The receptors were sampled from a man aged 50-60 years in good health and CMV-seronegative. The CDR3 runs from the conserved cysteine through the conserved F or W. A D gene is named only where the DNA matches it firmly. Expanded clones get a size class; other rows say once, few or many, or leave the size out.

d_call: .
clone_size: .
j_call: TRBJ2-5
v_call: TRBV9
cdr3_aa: CASSVASGWETQYF
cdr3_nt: TGTGCCAGCAGCGTAGCATCAGGGTGGGAGACCCAGTACTTC

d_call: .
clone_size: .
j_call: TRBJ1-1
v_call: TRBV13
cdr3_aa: CASSYRGGTEAFF
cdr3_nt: TGTGCCAGCAGCTACCGGGGGGGGACTGAAGCTTTCTTT

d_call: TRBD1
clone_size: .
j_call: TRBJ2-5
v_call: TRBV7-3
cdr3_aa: CASSLGQGETQYF
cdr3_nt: TGTGCCAGCAGCTTAGGACAGGGAGAGACCCAGTACTTC

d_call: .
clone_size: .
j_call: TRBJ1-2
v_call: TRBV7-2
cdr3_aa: CASSLDLGSGANYGYTF
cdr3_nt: TGTGCCAGCAGCTTAGACTTGGGATCGGGAGCTAACTATGGCTACACCTTC

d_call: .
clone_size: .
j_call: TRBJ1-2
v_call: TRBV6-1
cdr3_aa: CATMGEQGYGYTF
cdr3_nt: TGTGCCACCATGGGGGAACAGGGCTATGGCTACACCTTC

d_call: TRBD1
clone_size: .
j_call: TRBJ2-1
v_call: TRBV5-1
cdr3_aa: CASRPDRDNNEQFF
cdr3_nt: TGCGCCAGCAGACCTGACAGGGACAACAATGAGCAGTTCTTC

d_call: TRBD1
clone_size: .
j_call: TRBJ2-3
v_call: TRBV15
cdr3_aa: CATRDPGQRHTQYF
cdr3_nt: TGTGCCACCAGGGATCCGGGACAGCGACATACGCAGTATTTT

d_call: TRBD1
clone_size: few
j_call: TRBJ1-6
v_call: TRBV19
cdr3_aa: CASRGVRGSPLHF
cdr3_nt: TGTGCCAGTAGGGGGGTCAGGGGGTCACCCCTCCACTTT

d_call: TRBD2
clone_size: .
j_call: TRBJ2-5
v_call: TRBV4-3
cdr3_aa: CASSQDLAGATLQETQYF
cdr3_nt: TGCGCCAGCAGCCAAGATCTAGCGGGGGCTACTCTCCAAGAGACCCAGTACTTC

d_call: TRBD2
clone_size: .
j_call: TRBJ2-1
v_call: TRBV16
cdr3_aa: CASSQSRGGGEQFF
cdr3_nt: TGTGCCAGCAGCCAATCCCGTGGGGGGGGTGAGCAGTTCTTC

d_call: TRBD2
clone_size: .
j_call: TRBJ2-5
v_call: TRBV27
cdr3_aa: CASRKPGLPQETQYF
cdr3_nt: TGTGCCAGCAGAAAACCGGGACTACCCCAAGAGACCCAGTACTTC

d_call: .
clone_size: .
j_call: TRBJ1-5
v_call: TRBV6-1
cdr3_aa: CASSERGWGVERQPQHF
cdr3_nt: TGTGCCAGCAGTGAGAGGGGGTGGGGCGTCGAGAGACAGCCCCAGCATTTT

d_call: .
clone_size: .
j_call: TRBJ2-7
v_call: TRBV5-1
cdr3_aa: CASSLSVTYEQYF
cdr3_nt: TGCGCCAGCAGCTTGTCGGTTACTTACGAGCAGTACTTC

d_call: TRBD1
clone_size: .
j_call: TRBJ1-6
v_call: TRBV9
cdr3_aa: CASSSDRGRAPLHF
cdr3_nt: TGTGCCAGCAGTTCCGACAGGGGGCGGGCACCCCTCCACTTT

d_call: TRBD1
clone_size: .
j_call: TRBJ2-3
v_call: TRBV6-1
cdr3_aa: CASSETQGIGDTQYF
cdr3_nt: TGTGCCAGCAGTGAAACACAGGGGATTGGGGATACGCAGTATTTT

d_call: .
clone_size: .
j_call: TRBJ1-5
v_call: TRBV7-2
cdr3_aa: CASSLDILQPQHF
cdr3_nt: TGTGCCAGCAGCTTAGATATCTTACAGCCCCAGCATTTT

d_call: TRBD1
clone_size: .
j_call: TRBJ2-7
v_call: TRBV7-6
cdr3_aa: CASSQGQGSYEQYF
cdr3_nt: TGTGCCAGCAGCCAGGGACAGGGGTCCTACGAGCAGTACTTC

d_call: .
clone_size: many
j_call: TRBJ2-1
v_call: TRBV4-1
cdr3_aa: CASSQDHSSTSYNEQFF
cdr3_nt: TGCGCCAGCAGCCAAGATCATTCTAGCACCTCCTACAATGAGCAGTTCTTC

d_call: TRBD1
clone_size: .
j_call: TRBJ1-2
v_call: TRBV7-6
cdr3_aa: CASSWDRGGAYGYTF
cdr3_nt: TGTGCCAGCAGCTGGGACAGGGGGGGGGCTTATGGCTACACCTTC

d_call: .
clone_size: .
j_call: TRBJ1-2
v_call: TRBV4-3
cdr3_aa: CASSQDINYGYTF
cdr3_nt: TGCGCCAGCAGCCAAGACATTAACTATGGCTACACCTTC

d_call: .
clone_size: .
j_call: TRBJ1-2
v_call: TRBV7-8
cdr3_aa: CASSSRVGGHGYTF
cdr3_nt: TGTGCCAGCAGCTCCCGGGTAGGGGGTCATGGCTACACCTTC

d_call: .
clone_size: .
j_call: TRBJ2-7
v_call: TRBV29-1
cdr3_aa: CSVSWLTPPYEQYF
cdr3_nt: TGCAGCGTTTCCTGGCTTACACCGCCCTACGAGCAGTACTTC